One sample yielded the 19 T cell receptor beta chains listed below, sequenced in a study of cytotoxic CD8 clonotypes in ibrutinib-treated CLL. Sequencing was performed with immunoSEQ multiplex PCR; in TCRdb, only in-frame clones are kept and a portion is missing. The repertoire holds about 49,000 clones, with roughly 76% as singletons. The sample in question was PBMCs, obtained after 12 months of ibrutinib treatment. Source of these receptors: a human donor with chronic lymphocytic leukemia.

In its sample, this clone was seen a few times. The CDR3 coding sequence is TGTGCCAGCAGTTACTGGATCTCTGGAAACACCATATATTTT. It translates to CASSYWISGNTIYF. J is TRBJ1-3 and V is TRBV6-6; D gene uncertain. The CDR3 covers 14 residues. Germline V gene data show CDR1 as MNHNY and CDR2 as SVGAGI (reference sequence). Deletions cut 1 base from V and 0 bases from J, with 4 bases between.

The rearrangement links TRBV11-2 to TRBJ2-7; tentatively, D is TRBD1 (5 bases). CDR3 length: 14 residues. V lost 1 base, J lost 9 bases, and 16 bases lay in between. The V gene's germline CDR1 is SGHAT and CDR2 FQNNGV. CDR3 bases: TGTGCCAGCAGCTTAGGCCCACAGGAGCTCCGGCAGTACTTC. Residues: CASSLGPQELRQYF.

This rearrangement joins TRBV5-1 to TRBJ2-7, with 11 bases matching TRBD2. This CDR3 contains 14 residues. Losses at the gene ends were 1 base for V and 5 bases for J; bases not matched to a gene: 2. In germline, CDR1 is SGHRS, CDR2 YFSETQ. The CDR3 loop reads CASSLLTSGDEQYF. DNA for the CDR3: TGCGCCAGCAGCTTGTTGACTAGCGGGGACGAGCAGTACTTC.

The chain carries TRBV13 and TRBJ1-4; D call uncertain. Germline V CDR1 and CDR2: PRHDT, FYEKMQ (reference sequence). CDR3 length: 16 residues. V dropped 2 bases and J dropped 9 bases, with 19 bases sitting between them. Here the CDR3 DNA reads TGTGCCAGCAGCTTAACCCCTGGGCCCTTGGTCAAAAAACTGTTTTTT. This translates into CASSLTPGPLVKKLFF.

This clone was seen only a few times. The genes are TRBV5-4 and TRBJ1-2; D call uncertain. Deletions cut 0 bases from V and 3 bases from J, with 6 bases between. This CDR3 comprises 13 residues. The V gene's germline CDR1 is SGHNT and CDR2 YYREEE (reference sequence). The CDR3 DNA reads as TGTGCCAGCAGCTTGGACGGATACTATGGCTACACCTTC. This sequence encodes CASSLDGYYGYTF.

The chain is built from TRBV19 and TRBJ1-1, with TRBD1 as a possible D gene (5 bases). V lost 5 bases, J lost 5 bases, and 12 bases lay in between. This CDR3 is built from 13 residues. Germline V gene sequence: CDR1 LNHDA, CDR2 SQIVND (reference sequence). In nucleotides, the CDR3 is TGTGCCAGTAGTTCAGGGCCCGGGACTGAAGCTTTCTTT. This codes for CASSSGPGTEAFF.

This clone was observed a few times. The genes are TRBV6-6 and TRBJ1-5; the match to TRBD1 covers 10 bases. V shed 6 bases and J 6 bases; nucleotides not matched to a gene: 11. Per the germline V gene, CDR1 is MNHNY and CDR2 is SVGAGI (reference sequence). The CDR3 extends over 16 amino acids. The CDR3 here is CASRVTGTGDGQPQHF. The CDR3 region has the DNA TGTGCCAGCAGGGTCACCGGGACAGGGGACGGTCAGCCCCAGCATTTT.

Here the CDR3 DNA reads TGTGCCAGCAGCAGTGGGGGGCCACGCTCTGGAAACACCATATATTTT. It is translated as CASSSGGPRSGNTIYF. V gene TRBV2 combines with J gene TRBJ1-3; possible D gene TRBD1, 6 bases. CDR3 length equals 16 residues. CDR1 SNHLY and CDR2 FYNNEI come from the germline V gene. V lost 6 bases and J lost 0, with 15 bases in between.

This clone was recorded a few times. The chain recombines TRBV6-4 with TRBJ1-4; possible D gene TRBD1, 5 bases. Trimming took 4 bases from V and 7 from J, leaving 16 bases between them. The CDR3 length is 15 residues. Germline V CDR1 and CDR2: MRHNA, SNTAGT. The CDR3 sequence is CASSVAGSSGEKLFF. In DNA, the CDR3 is TGTGCCAGCAGTGTCGCAGGGAGTTCGGGTGAAAAACTGTTTTTT.

The rearrangement links TRBV6-1 to TRBJ1-2; D is undetermined. V lost 11 bases and J lost 4, with 8 bases in between. Germline V gene data show CDR1 as MNHNS and CDR2 as SASEGT. The CDR3 sequence is 10 residues long. The CDR3 region is CAVGFYGYTF. In DNA form, the CDR3 reads TGTGCCGTCGGGTTCTATGGCTACACCTTC.

V usage is TRBV4-2 and J usage is TRBJ1-6; maybe TRBD1 (5 bases). In germline, CDR1 is LGHNA, CDR2 YNFKEQ. Trimming removed 1 base from V and 6 bases from J, with 10 bases in between. The CDR3 covers 15 residues. This CDR3 is CASSQAGTGNSPLHF. CDR3 coding DNA: TGTGCCAGCAGCCAAGCCGGGACGGGTAATTCACCCCTCCACTTT.

The chain is built from TRBV19 and TRBJ1-1; 8 positions agree with TRBD1. Looked up from germline, CDR1 is LNHDA and CDR2 is SQIVND (reference sequence). The V gene end was trimmed by 7 bases and the J gene end by 11 bases; junction bases not matched to a gene: 12. There are 13 residues in the CDR3. CDR3 nucleotide sequence: TGTGCCAGTACTCCTGGACAGGGAAGTAGGGCTTTCTTT. Amino acids: CASTPGQGSRAFF.

The chain links TRBV5-6 to TRBJ2-2; TRBD1 matches at 8 bases. There are 16 residues in the CDR3. Germline V gene sequence: CDR1 SGHDT, CDR2 YYEEEE. The V segment lost 0 bases and the J segment 1 base; nucleotides outside the gene matches: 2. CDR3 amino acids: CASSLDGQGNTGELFF. The CDR3 bases are TGTGCCAGCAGCTTGGATGGACAGGGGAACACCGGGGAGCTGTTTTTT.

This clone has only a few counts. J is TRBJ1-1 and V is TRBV10-3, with D possibly matching TRBD1 (5 bases). This CDR3 contains 14 residues. V was clipped by 4 bases and J by 1 base, with 10 bases between them. Germline CDR1 reads ENHRY; CDR2 reads SYGVKD. CDR3 nucleotide sequence: TGTGCCATCAGTGTTTTGGACAAGAACACTGAAGCTTTCTTT. Translating it yields CAISVLDKNTEAFF.

This clone was counted a few times. This sequence joins TRBV6-6 and TRBJ2-7; no firm D call. The V end lost 2 bases, the J end lost 4 bases, and 6 bases lay between the germline ends. CDR1 and CDR2 (germline): MNHNY, SVGAGI (reference sequence). The CDR3 covers 12 residues. CDR3 sequence (DNA): TGTGCCAGCAGTTACACCCTATACGAGCAGTACTTC. It codes for CASSYTLYEQYF.

J is TRBJ1-5 and V is TRBV19; 8 bases line up with TRBD1. The CDR3 length is 18 residues. Trimming at V came to 5 bases and at J to 0 bases, leaving 12 bases not matched to a gene. Germline CDR1 LNHDA, CDR2 SQIVND (reference sequence). CDR3 amino acids: CASSVSGTGLISNQPQHF. CDR3 DNA sequence: TGTGCCAGTAGTGTCTCCGGGACAGGATTGATTAGCAATCAGCCCCAGCATTTT.

This clone came up a few times. The gene calls are TRBV2 and TRBJ2-1, with D unclear. V dropped 2 bases and J dropped 0 bases, with 11 bases sitting between them. This CDR3 has 16 amino acids. Germline CDR1 reads SNHLY; CDR2 reads FYNNEI. The DNA of the CDR3 is TGTGCCAGCAGTGAACTGTTTGGTCCCTCCTACAATGAGCAGTTCTTC. It specifies CASSELFGPSYNEQFF.

The chain employs TRBV19 and TRBJ1-2; 7 nucleotides agree with TRBD1. J lost 7 bases, V lost 4 bases, and 15 bases had no gene match. The CDR3 extends over 16 amino acids. Germline CDR1 reads LNHDA; CDR2 reads SQIVND (reference sequence). The CDR3 DNA sequence: TGTGCCAGTAGTACTATACAGGGGCGACAGAGAGGTGGCTACACCTTC. Translation: CASSTIQGRQRGGYTF.

This clone was counted a few times. This chain links TRBV19 with TRBJ1-6, with D perhaps TRBD1 (6 bases). CDR1 LNHDA and CDR2 SQIVND come from the germline V gene (reference sequence). CDR3 length equals 15 residues. The ends were cut back, 6 bases at V and 10 bases at J, with 19 bases in the middle. CDR3 loop: CASSKPGVMGSPLHF. CDR3 bases: TGTGCCAGTAGCAAACCAGGGGTAATGGGGTCACCCCTCCACTTT. The entire variable domain, with the rest obtained from reference TRBV19 and TRBJ1-6, is as follows: DGGITQSPKYLFRKEGQNVTLSCEQNLNHDAMYWYRQDPGQGLRLIYYSQIVNDFQKGDIAEGYSVSREKKESFPLTVTSAQKNPTAFYLCASSKPGVMGSPLHFGNGTRLTVT.